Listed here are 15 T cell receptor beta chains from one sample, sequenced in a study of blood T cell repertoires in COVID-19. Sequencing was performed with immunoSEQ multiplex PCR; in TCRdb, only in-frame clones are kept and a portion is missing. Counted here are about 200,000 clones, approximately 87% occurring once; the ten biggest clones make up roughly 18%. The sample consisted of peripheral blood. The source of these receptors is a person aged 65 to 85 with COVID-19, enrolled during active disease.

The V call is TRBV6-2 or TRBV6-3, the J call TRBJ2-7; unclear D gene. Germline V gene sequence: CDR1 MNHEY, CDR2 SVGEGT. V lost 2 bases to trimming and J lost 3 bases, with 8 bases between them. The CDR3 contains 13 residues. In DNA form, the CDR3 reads TGTGCCAGCAGTTACGACTCCCGCTACGAGCAGTACTTC. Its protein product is CASSYDSRYEQYF.

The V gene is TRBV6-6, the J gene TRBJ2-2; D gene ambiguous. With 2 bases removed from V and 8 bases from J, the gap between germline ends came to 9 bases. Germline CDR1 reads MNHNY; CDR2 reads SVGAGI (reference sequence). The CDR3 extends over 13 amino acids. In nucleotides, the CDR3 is TGTGCCAGCAGTTACAGCGATTCGGGGGAGCTGTTTTTT. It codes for CASSYSDSGELFF.

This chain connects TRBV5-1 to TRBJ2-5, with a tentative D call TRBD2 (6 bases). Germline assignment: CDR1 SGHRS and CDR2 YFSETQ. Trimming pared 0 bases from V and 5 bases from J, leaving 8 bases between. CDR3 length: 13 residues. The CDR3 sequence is CASSLGAGETQYF. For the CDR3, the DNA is TGCGCCAGCAGCTTGGGGGCGGGGGAGACCCAGTACTTC.

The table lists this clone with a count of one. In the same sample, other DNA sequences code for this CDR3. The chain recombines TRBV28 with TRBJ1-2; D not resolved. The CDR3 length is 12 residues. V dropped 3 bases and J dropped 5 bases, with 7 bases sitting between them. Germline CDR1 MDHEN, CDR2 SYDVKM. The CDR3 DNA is TGTGCCAGCAGTTTGTCGGGGTATGGCTACACCTTC. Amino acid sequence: CASSLSGYGYTF.

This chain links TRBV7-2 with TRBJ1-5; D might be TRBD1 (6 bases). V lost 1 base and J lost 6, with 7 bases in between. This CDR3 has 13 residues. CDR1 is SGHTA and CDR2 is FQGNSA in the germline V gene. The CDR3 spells CASSLDRVQPQHF. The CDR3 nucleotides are TGTGCCAGCAGCTTAGACAGGGTTCAGCCCCAGCATTTT.

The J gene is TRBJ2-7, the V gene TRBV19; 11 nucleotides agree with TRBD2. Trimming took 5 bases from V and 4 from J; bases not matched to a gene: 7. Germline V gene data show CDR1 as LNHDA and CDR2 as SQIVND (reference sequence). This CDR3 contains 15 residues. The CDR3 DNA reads TGTGCCAGTAGTGTTCTAGCGGGAGGAGTTTACGAGCAGTACTTC. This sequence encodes CASSVLAGGVYEQYF.

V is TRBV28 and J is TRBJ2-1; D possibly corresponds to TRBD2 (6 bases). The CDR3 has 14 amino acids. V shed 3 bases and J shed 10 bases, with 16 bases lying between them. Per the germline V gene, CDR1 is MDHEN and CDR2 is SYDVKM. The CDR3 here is CASSLEGLIAEQFF. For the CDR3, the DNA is TGTGCCAGCAGTTTGGAGGGACTGATAGCGGAGCAGTTCTTC. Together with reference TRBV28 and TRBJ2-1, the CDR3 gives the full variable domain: DVKVTQSSRYLVKRTGEKVFLECVQDMDHENMFWYRQDPGLGLRLIYFSYDVKMKEKGDIPEGYSVSREKKERFSLILESASTNQTSMYLCASSLEGLIAEQFFGPGTRLTVL.

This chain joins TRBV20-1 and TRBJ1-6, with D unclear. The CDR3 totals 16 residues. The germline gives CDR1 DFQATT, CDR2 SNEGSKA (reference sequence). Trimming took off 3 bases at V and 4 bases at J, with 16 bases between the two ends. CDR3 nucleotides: TGCAGTGCTAGTCTGGAGAACACGGGTTATAATTCACCCCTCCACTTT. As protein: CSASLENTGYNSPLHF.

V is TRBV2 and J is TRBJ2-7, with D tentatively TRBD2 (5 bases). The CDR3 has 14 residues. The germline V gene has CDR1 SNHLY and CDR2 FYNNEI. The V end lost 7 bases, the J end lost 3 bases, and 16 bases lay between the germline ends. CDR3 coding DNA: TGTGCCAGCATGAGTCGGGGTGGGAGCTACGAGCAGTACTTC. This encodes CASMSRGGSYEQYF. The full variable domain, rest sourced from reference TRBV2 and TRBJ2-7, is EPEVTQTPSHQVTQMGQEVILRCVPISNHLYFYWYRQILGQKVEFLVSFYNNEISEKSEIFDDQFSVERPDGSNFTLKIRSTKLEDSAMYFCASMSRGGSYEQYFGPGTRLTVT.

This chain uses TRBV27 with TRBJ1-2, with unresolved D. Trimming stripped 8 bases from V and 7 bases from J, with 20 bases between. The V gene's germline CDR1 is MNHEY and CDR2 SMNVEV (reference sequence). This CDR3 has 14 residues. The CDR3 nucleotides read TGTGCCAGCGGGGAGGGTACTTCTATTTTTGGCTACACCTTC. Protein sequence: CASGEGTSIFGYTF.

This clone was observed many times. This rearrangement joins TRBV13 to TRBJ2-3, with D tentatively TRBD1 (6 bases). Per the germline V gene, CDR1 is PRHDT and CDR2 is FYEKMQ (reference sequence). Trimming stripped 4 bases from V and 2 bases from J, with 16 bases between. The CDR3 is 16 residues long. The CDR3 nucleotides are TGTGCCAGCAGCTCCGGGGCAACAGGGCACACAGATACGCAGTATTTT. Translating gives CASSSGATGHTDTQYF.

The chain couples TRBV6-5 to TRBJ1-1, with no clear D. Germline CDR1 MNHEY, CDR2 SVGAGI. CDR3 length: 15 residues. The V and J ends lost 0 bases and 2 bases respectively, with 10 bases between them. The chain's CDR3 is CASSYSGEINTEAFF. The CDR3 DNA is TGTGCCAGCAGTTACTCGGGAGAAATTAACACTGAAGCTTTCTTT.

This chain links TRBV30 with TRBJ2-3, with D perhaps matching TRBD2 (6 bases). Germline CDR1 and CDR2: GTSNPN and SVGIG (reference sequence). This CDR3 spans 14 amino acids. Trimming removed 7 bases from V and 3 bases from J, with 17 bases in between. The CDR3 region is CAFSRVAATDTQYF. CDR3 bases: TGTGCCTTTTCTCGGGTAGCGGCAACAGATACGCAGTATTTT.

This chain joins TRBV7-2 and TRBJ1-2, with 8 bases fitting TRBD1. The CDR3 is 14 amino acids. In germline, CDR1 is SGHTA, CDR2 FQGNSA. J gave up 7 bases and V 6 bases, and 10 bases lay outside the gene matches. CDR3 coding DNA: TGTGCCAGCAGTCGAAATCAGGGGGCAGGTGGCTACACCTTC. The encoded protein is CASSRNQGAGGYTF.

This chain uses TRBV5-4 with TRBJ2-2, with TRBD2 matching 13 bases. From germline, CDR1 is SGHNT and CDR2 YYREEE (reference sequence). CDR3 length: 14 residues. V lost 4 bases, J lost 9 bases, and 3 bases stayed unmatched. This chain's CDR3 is CASSGGLAGRELFF. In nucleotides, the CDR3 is TGTGCCAGCAGCGGGGGACTAGCGGGACGGGAGCTGTTTTTT.